This is a list of T cell receptor beta chains from one sample in a study of blood T cell repertoires in COVID-19. This table comes from immunoSEQ multiplex PCR, and its TCRdb copy is limited to in-frame clones, with some not included. The table shows 120,000 to 150,000 clones, with around 84% occurring only once. Material: peripheral blood. Every receptor here comes from a man aged 55 to 70 with active or convalescent COVID-19. CDR3s include the opening cysteine and the closing phenylalanine or tryptophan. D genes are given only for firm matches. Some rows mark clone size as missing; the rest say once, few, many or name a class of expanded clone.

TRBD1 . TRBJ2-3 TRBV5-1 CASSPMGQATDTQYF TGCGCCAGCAGCCCGATGGGACAGGCCACAGATACGCAGTATTTT
. . TRBJ2-1 TRBV19 CASSIDLSGRPSEQFF TGTGCCAGTAGTATAGATCTGAGCGGGCGCCCTTCCGAGCAGTTCTTC
. many TRBJ2-7 TRBV5-1 CASGELYEQYF TGCGCCAGCGGGGAGCTCTACGAGCAGTACTTC
. . TRBJ1-4 TRBV7-6 CASSLDRVGEKLFF TGTGCCAGCAGCTTAGACAGAGTGGGTGAAAAACTGTTTTTT
. . TRBJ1-1 TRBV14 CASSQPPLRVGMNTEAFF TGTGCCAGCAGCCAGCCGCCTCTCCGGGTAGGAATGAACACTGAAGCTTTCTTT
. few TRBJ1-5 TRBV6-2/TRBV6-3 CASSYGFRGQPQHF TGTGCCAGCAGTTACGGTTTCAGGGGCCAGCCCCAGCATTTT
. . TRBJ2-2 TRBV27 CASSSRSYTGELFF TGTGCCAGCAGTTCGCGCTCCTACACCGGGGAGCTGTTTTTT
. . TRBJ1-5 TRBV27 CASRRWEGNQPQHF TGTGCCAGCAGACGGTGGGAGGGCAATCAGCCCCAGCATTTT
TRBD1 . TRBJ2-7 TRBV5-1 CASSFRDRALNEQYF TGCGCCAGCAGTTTCCGGGACAGGGCCTTAAACGAGCAGTACTTC
TRBD1 . TRBJ1-2 TRBV7-3 CASSLAYDRDREEYGYTF TGTGCCAGCAGCTTGGCCTATGATCGAGACAGGGAGGAATATGGCTACACCTTC
. . TRBJ1-6 TRBV7-9 CASSPTGGYSPLHF TGTGCCAGCAGCCCGACCGGGGGTTACTCACCCCTCCACTTT
. . TRBJ1-5 TRBV27 CASSPFGGSNQPQHF TGTGCCAGCAGTCCCTTTGGGGGGAGCAATCAGCCCCAGCATTTT
TRBD2 few TRBJ2-4 TRBV28 CASRLGGFGRVEYF TGTGCCAGCAGGTTGGGGGGGTTTGGACGCGTTGAGTACTTC